This note documents a single T cell receptor (beta chain) sequence. Its antigen is currently unknown. The authors divided CD4+ cells into CD45RA+ naive and CD45RA-negative memory subsets. This sample stems from a study of shared clonotypes between healthy human individuals. Study-wide background: Per donor, CD8 memory used one plate, CD8 naive used two, CD4 memory used three and CD4 naive used three.

Study-level findings and limits: Even with large depth, rarefaction showed that sorted-subset sequencing was incomplete. What naive subsets generally showed was a larger estimated richness than memory subsets showed.

Germline lookup yields CDR1 MNHNS and CDR2 SASEGT. Trimming left V 0 bases short and J 4 bases short, with 12 bases between. This CDR3 has 15 amino acids. Repertoires were generated with immunoSEQ multiplex PCR, while TCRdb's copy carries only in-frame clones and drops some. The sample lists 600,000 to 700,000 clones; around four fifths were seen once. The sample taken for sequencing was memory CD4+ T cells sorted from blood. Subset: CD45RA-negative fraction. V usage is TRBV6-1 and J usage is TRBJ2-5; D is tentatively TRBD1 or TRBD2 (5 bases each). This receptor was taken from a woman in her 30s in good health. The CDR3: CASSEAGRPGETQYF. For the CDR3, the DNA is TGTGCCAGCAGTGAAGCGGGACGGCCAGGAGAGACCCAGTACTTC.